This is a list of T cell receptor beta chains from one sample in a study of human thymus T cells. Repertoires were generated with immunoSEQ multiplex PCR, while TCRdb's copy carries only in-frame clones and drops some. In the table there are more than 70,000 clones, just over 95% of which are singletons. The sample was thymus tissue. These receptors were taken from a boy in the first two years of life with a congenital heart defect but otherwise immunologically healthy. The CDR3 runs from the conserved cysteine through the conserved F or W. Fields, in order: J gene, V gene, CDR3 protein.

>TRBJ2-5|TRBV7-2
CASSLMGLAGKTGETQYF
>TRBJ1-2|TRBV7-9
CASRSAVVAGQGGGYTF
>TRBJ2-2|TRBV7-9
CASSLVQGNTGELFF
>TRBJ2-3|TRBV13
CASSVGTPRAGTDTQYF
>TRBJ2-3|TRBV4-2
CASSQQGGTQYF
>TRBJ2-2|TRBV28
CASSSTVNTGELFF
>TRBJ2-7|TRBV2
CASNRSVGCEQYF
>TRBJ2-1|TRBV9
CASSVEPANEQFF
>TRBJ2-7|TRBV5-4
CASSYGAPSSYEQYF
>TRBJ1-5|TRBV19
CASWTGGNQPQHF
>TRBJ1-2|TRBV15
CATSRDHRVTGTNYGYTF
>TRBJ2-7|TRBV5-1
CASYRFSYEQYF
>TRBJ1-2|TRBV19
CASLTGGYGYTF
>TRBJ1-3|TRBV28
CASSNIQGFLSPVLNTIYF
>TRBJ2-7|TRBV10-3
CAISESFPPSISGGAGEQYF
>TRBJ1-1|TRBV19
CASSIHQGFDTEAFF
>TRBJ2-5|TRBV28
CASRPASLAGVWYQETQYF